This T cell receptor beta chain was captured by sequencing in a study of cytomegalovirus exposure and HLA in healthy donors. General study points: HLA alleles were associated with 18,000 or so TCR beta sequences in a later analysis at 0.05 false discovery rate. Immune exposure information comprised only CMV serostatus. Earlier findings revealed that most TCR beta V segments proved productive either about 87% or about 30% of the time. Common viral pathogens (according to a later analysis) appeared linked to several of the most significant clusters.

As to this clone: Antigen specificity is unknown.

The PCR used 60 Vbeta and 13 Jbeta primers. Only in-frame clones appear in the TCRdb table, and some are missing; sequencing was by immunoSEQ multiplex PCR. The sample contains some 150,000 clones, roughly 80% of which appear only once. The CDR3 contains 15 residues. Per the germline V gene, CDR1 is SGHAT and CDR2 is FQNNGV. V gave up 5 bases and J gave up 2 bases, with 13 bases separating them. The sequence was collected from a man aged 40-49 years in good health and CMV-seropositive. Specimen: PBMCs. The chain couples TRBV11-2 to TRBJ2-1; D possibly corresponds to TRBD1 (6 bases). In DNA, the CDR3 is TGTGCCAGCAGCACGAGCAGGGGACCCTACAATGAGCAGTTCTTC. It translates to CASSTSRGPYNEQFF.